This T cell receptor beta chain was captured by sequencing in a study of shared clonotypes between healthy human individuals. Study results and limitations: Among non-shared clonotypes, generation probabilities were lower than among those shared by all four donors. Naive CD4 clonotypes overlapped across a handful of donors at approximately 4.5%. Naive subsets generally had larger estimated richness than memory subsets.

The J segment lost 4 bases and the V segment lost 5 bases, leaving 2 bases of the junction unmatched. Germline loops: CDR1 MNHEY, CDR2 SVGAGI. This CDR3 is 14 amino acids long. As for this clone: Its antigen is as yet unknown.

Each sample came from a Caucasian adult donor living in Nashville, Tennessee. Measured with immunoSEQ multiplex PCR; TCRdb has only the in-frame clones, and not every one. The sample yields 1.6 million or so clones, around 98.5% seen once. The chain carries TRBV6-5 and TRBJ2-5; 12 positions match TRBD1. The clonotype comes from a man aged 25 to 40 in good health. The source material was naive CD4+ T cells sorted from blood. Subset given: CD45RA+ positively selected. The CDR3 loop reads CASSGTGGPETQYF. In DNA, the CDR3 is TGTGCCAGCAGTGGGACAGGGGGCCCAGAGACCCAGTACTTC.